The 28 T cell receptor beta chains presented below share a single source sample, sequenced in a study of cytomegalovirus exposure and HLA in healthy donors. In the PCR, 60 Vbeta and 13 Jbeta primers were used. Some clones are missing from TCRdb's copy, which holds only in-frame ones; the method was immunoSEQ multiplex PCR. Of roughly 99,000 clones in the sample, around 67% were seen once. The sample comprised PBMCs. These receptors were taken from a male donor in good health and CMV-seronegative.

The chain couples TRBV27 to TRBJ2-2, with 10 bases matching TRBD1. CDR1 is MNHEY and CDR2 is SMNVEV in the germline V gene (reference sequence). V was pared by 8 bases and J by 4 bases, with 7 bases of the junction left unmatched. CDR3 size: 15 residues. CDR3 region: CASRSGQGSTGELFF. The CDR3 DNA is TGTGCCAGCCGGTCGGGACAGGGGAGCACCGGGGAGCTGTTTTTT.

The chain links TRBV19 to TRBJ2-7; possible D gene TRBD2, 5 bases. Per the germline V gene, CDR1 is LNHDA and CDR2 is SQIVND (reference sequence). This CDR3 has 14 residues. With 0 bases removed from V and 3 bases from J, the gap between germline ends came to 9 bases. The CDR3, as DNA: TGTGCCAGTAGTATAGAATGGGAGCGCTACGAGCAGTACTTC. It translates to CASSIEWERYEQYF.

This clone has just a few counts. The chain combines TRBV10-3 with TRBJ1-5, with D unclear. Germline assignment: CDR1 ENHRY and CDR2 SYGVKD. Trimming shortened V by 0 bases and J by 0 bases, and 6 bases separated the two germline ends. The CDR3 is 15 residues long. The chain's CDR3 is CAISESADSNQPQHF. DNA for the CDR3: TGTGCCATCAGTGAGTCTGCAGATAGCAATCAGCCCCAGCATTTT.

The chain joins TRBV25-1 to TRBJ2-7; 7 bases are a match to TRBD1. J lost 5 bases, V lost 6 bases, and 19 bases had no gene match. Germline V gene lookup returns CDR1 MGHDK and CDR2 SYGVNS. The CDR3 has 17 residues. The DNA of the CDR3 is TGTGCCAGCAGCCAAACTGGCGTGAGGGGGCGAACGGACGAGCAGTACTTC. It yields the protein CASSQTGVRGRTDEQYF.

V gene TRBV6-4 combines with J gene TRBJ2-2, with D perhaps matching TRBD2 (5 bases). V was pared by 4 bases and J by 2 bases, with 5 bases between. The germline V gene encodes CDR1 MRHNA and CDR2 SNTAGT. The CDR3 extends over 13 amino acids. The CDR3 loop is CASSGTNTGELFF. The CDR3 DNA reads TGTGCCAGCAGTGGGACTAACACCGGGGAGCTGTTTTTT.

A few counts support this clone. The V call is TRBV9, the J call TRBJ1-1, with D perhaps matching TRBD1 (6 bases). V lost 3 bases and J 0 bases, leaving 6 bases between the germline ends. This CDR3 is built from 13 residues. Germline values: CDR1 SGDLS, CDR2 YYNGEE. The CDR3 DNA is TGTGCCAGCAGCGGGACAGTGAACACTGAAGCTTTCTTT. Its translation is CASSGTVNTEAFF. The entire variable domain, with the rest obtained from reference TRBV9 and TRBJ1-1, is as follows: DSGVTQTPKHLITATGQRVTLRCSPRSGDLSVYWYQQSLDQGLQFLIQYYNGEERAKGNILERFSAQQFPDLHSELNLSSLELGDSALYFCASSGTVNTEAFFGQGTRLTVV.

The J gene is TRBJ1-5, the V gene TRBV28; D might be TRBD1 (6 bases). In germline, CDR1 is MDHEN, CDR2 SYDVKM. With 6 bases removed from V and 0 bases from J, the gap between germline ends came to 12 bases. CDR3 length: 15 residues. CDR3 nucleotide sequence: TGTGCCAGCAGCTTTCAGGGGACTAGCAATCAGCCCCAGCATTTT. This gives the protein CASSFQGTSNQPQHF. Supplemented by reference TRBV28 and TRBJ1-5, the full variable domain reads DVKVTQSSRYLVKRTGEKVFLECVQDMDHENMFWYRQDPGLGLRLIYFSYDVKMKEKGDIPEGYSVSREKKERFSLILESASTNQTSMYLCASSFQGTSNQPQHFGDGTRLSIL.

The J gene is TRBJ1-5, the V gene TRBV2; TRBD1 agrees at 10 bases. The CDR3 length is 17 residues. Germline trimming cut 6 bases from V and 3 bases from J; bases unmatched to any gene: 11. Germline loops: CDR1 SNHLY, CDR2 FYNNEI. As DNA, the CDR3 is TGTGCCAGCAGGAATGTGGTTGGACAGGGGGTCAATCAGCCCCAGCATTTT. It translates to CASRNVVGQGVNQPQHF.

This rearrangement joins TRBV2 to TRBJ1-4; D perhaps matches TRBD1 (5 bases). The CDR3 runs 15 residues. V lost 5 bases, J lost 7 bases, and 17 bases lay in between. Per the germline V gene, CDR1 is SNHLY and CDR2 is FYNNEI. The chain's CDR3 is CASSTHPGGSEKLFF. CDR3 nucleotide sequence: TGTGCCAGCAGTACACACCCGGGGGGAAGTGAAAAACTGTTTTTT.

This clone was counted a single time. This chain uses TRBV6-5 with TRBJ2-5; the match to TRBD2 covers 9 bases. This CDR3 contains 16 residues. V was pared by 4 bases and J by 1 base, with 7 bases of the junction left unmatched. The germline CDR1 and CDR2 sequences are MNHEY and SVGAGI. The chain's CDR3 is CASSLSGRNLQETQYF. In DNA, the CDR3 is TGTGCCAGCAGTTTGAGCGGGAGGAATCTCCAAGAGACCCAGTACTTC.

The chain combines TRBV6-5 with TRBJ2-1, with D unclear. With 2 bases removed from V and 8 bases from J, the gap between germline ends came to 7 bases. CDR3 length: 12 amino acids. Germline CDR1 reads MNHEY; CDR2 reads SVGAGI. The CDR3 is CASSYGEDEQFF. For the CDR3, the DNA is TGTGCCAGCAGTTACGGAGAGGATGAGCAGTTCTTC.

The J gene is TRBJ2-2, the V gene TRBV7-2; maybe TRBD1 (5 bases). Looked up from germline, CDR1 is SGHTA and CDR2 is FQGNSA. Trimming took off 4 bases at V and 6 bases at J, with 9 bases between the two ends. The CDR3 length is 13 residues. The CDR3 DNA follows: TGTGCCAGCAGCTCTATAGGGGCCGGGGAGCTGTTTTTT. Its protein product is CASSSIGAGELFF.

The chain employs TRBV5-1 and TRBJ2-7; 11 bases fit TRBD2. Germline trimming cut 4 bases from V and 3 bases from J; bases unmatched to any gene: 18. This CDR3 spans 19 amino acids. Germline loops: CDR1 SGHRS, CDR2 YFSETQ. CDR3 sequence reads: CASSEASGRRTGGVYEQYF. The CDR3 nucleotides are TGCGCCAGCAGCGAAGCTAGCGGGAGGCGTACGGGGGGCGTCTACGAGCAGTACTTC.

The gene calls are TRBV10-3 and TRBJ1-2; no firm D call. The CDR3 totals 13 residues. Per germline, CDR1 ENHRY and CDR2 SYGVKD. With 6 bases removed from V and 8 bases from J, the gap between germline ends came to 16 bases. The CDR3 protein is CAIRATAASGYTF. CDR3 nucleotide sequence: TGTGCCATCAGGGCAACAGCAGCCTCCGGCTACACCTTC.

This clone has just a few counts. The rearrangement uses TRBV27 and TRBJ1-2; no clear D gene. V was clipped by 6 bases and J by 5 bases, with 13 bases between them. Germline V gene lookup returns CDR1 MNHEY and CDR2 SMNVEV (reference sequence). The CDR3 extends over 13 amino acids. This CDR3 reads CASSYSPIYGYTF. The DNA of the CDR3 is TGTGCCAGCAGCTATTCCCCGATTTATGGCTACACCTTC.

This clone was detected a few times. The chain combines TRBV2 with TRBJ1-3; a weak D match, TRBD1 (5 bases). CDR1 is SNHLY and CDR2 is FYNNEI in the germline V gene. This CDR3 is 13 amino acids long. V lost 6 bases, J lost 4 bases, and 10 bases lay in between. The CDR3 loop reads CASSGGDGNTIYF. DNA of the CDR3: TGTGCCAGCAGCGGGGGGGACGGAAACACCATATATTTT.

The V call is TRBV13, the J call TRBJ2-7; a possible D gene is TRBD1 (5 bases). CDR3 length: 14 amino acids. The V gene's germline CDR1 is PRHDT and CDR2 FYEKMQ (reference sequence). Trimming stripped 0 bases from V and 5 bases from J, with 11 bases between. CDR3 DNA sequence: TGTGCCAGCAGCTTAGGTGGCAGGGTGGACGAGCAGTACTTC. Protein product: CASSLGGRVDEQYF.

This rearrangement joins TRBV6-1 to TRBJ2-7; tentatively, D is TRBD1 (6 bases). The CDR3 consists of 11 residues. CDR1 is MNHNS, CDR2 SASEGT, per germline. V gave up 5 bases and J gave up 6 bases, with 8 bases separating them. The CDR3 coding sequence is TGTGCCAGCAGTAACAGGGCCGAGCAGTACTTC. Residues: CASSNRAEQYF.

V usage is TRBV28 and J usage is TRBJ2-7; the D gene is possibly TRBD2 (6 bases). With 5 bases removed from V and 7 bases from J, the gap between germline ends came to 18 bases. The germline gives CDR1 MDHEN, CDR2 SYDVKM. The length of the CDR3 is 14 residues. The CDR3 reads CASSPIRWGREQYF. CDR3 nucleotide sequence: TGTGCCAGCAGTCCGATCCGTTGGGGGAGGGAGCAGTACTTC. Filled out from reference TRBV28 and TRBJ2-7, the complete variable domain reads DVKVTQSSRYLVKRTGEKVFLECVQDMDHENMFWYRQDPGLGLRLIYFSYDVKMKEKGDIPEGYSVSREKKERFSLILESASTNQTSMYLCASSPIRWGREQYFGPGTRLTVT.

The chain uses TRBV5-1 and TRBJ1-5; perhaps TRBD1 as D (5 bases). The CDR3 has 14 residues. The V gene lost 0 bases and the J gene lost 1 base, with 5 bases spanning the gap. Looked up from germline, CDR1 is SGHRS and CDR2 is YFSETQ. CDR3 DNA sequence: TGCGCCAGCAGCTTGGGACAGAGCAATCAGCCCCAGCATTTT. It codes for CASSLGQSNQPQHF.

A remark on this clone: This CDR3 is also generated by other DNA sequences in the sample. The chain recombines TRBV9 with TRBJ2-1; 8 bases agree with TRBD2. Germline V CDR1 and CDR2: SGDLS, YYNGEE. The V segment lost 2 bases and the J segment 0 bases; nucleotides outside the gene matches: 1. The CDR3 loop spans 15 amino acids. In DNA, the CDR3 is TGTGCCAGCAGCGTGAGCGGGAGCTCCTACAATGAGCAGTTCTTC. Its protein product is CASSVSGSSYNEQFF.

This chain connects TRBV6-5 to TRBJ2-1; TRBD2 is a possible D gene (6 bases). Trimming took 2 bases from V and 5 from J, leaving 13 bases between them. The CDR3 totals 15 residues. The germline gives CDR1 MNHEY, CDR2 SVGAGI. CDR3 nucleotide sequence: TGTGCCAGCAGTTACCTCGGGACTGGAAACAATGAGCAGTTCTTC. It yields the protein CASSYLGTGNNEQFF.

The table lists this clone with a few counts. The junction differs from germline at one of its ends, possibly a read error. The chain couples TRBV7-7 to TRBJ2-1; D possibly corresponds to TRBD1 (5 bases). Per germline, CDR1 SSHAT and CDR2 FNYEAQ (reference sequence). This CDR3 region has 14 residues. The CDR3 spells CASTRTWTDNEQFF. The CDR3 nucleotides are TGTGCTAGCACAAGGACATGGACGGACAATGAGCAGTTCTTC.

CDR3 amino acids: CASTADRGGLEQYF. The CDR3, as DNA: TGTGCCAGCACGGCGGACAGGGGGGGACTCGAGCAGTACTTC. The V and J genes are TRBV6-1 and TRBJ2-7, with 10 bases lining up with TRBD1. This CDR3 is 14 amino acids long. Germline V gene data show CDR1 as MNHNS and CDR2 as SASEGT. Trimming at V came to 7 bases and at J to 6 bases, leaving 9 bases not matched to a gene.

This chain links TRBV19 with TRBJ1-5; TRBD1 matches at 9 bases. The J segment lost 7 bases and the V segment lost 2 bases, leaving 12 bases of the junction unmatched. This CDR3 has 17 residues. The germline V gene has CDR1 LNHDA and CDR2 SQIVND (reference sequence). CDR3 bases: TGTGCCAGTAGTATATCCTCCGGGACAGGGTCATGGCAGCCCCAGCATTTT. Translated: CASSISSGTGSWQPQHF.

V and J are TRBV19 and TRBJ1-5; D is perhaps TRBD1 (5 bases). With 5 bases removed from V and 0 bases from J, the gap between germline ends came to 11 bases. Germline V gives CDR1 LNHDA, CDR2 SQIVND (reference sequence). This CDR3 comprises 15 residues. The CDR3 DNA is TGTGCCAGTAGTCGGCGGGACTATAGCAATCAGCCCCAGCATTTT. This translates into CASSRRDYSNQPQHF.

V usage is TRBV7-3 and J usage is TRBJ1-1; no reliable D call. Trimming shortened V by 5 bases and J by 1 base, and 8 bases separated the two germline ends. CDR3 length equals 13 residues. CDR1 and CDR2 from the germline V gene are SGHTA and FQGTGA. CDR3 sequence: CASSLTSNTEAFF. The CDR3 bases are TGTGCCAGCAGCCTTACATCGAACACTGAAGCTTTCTTT.

This clone was seen a few times. The chain is built from TRBV19 and TRBJ1-3, with 8 bases fitting TRBD1. The CDR3 loop spans 16 amino acids. Germline V gene sequence: CDR1 LNHDA, CDR2 SQIVND (reference sequence). V lost 6 bases and J lost 2; bases outside the gene matches: 9. The CDR3 protein is CASRQRTGRTGNTIYF. DNA of the CDR3: TGTGCCAGTAGACAGAGGACAGGGCGTACTGGAAACACCATATATTTT.